This T cell receptor beta chain was captured in a study of cytomegalovirus exposure and HLA in healthy donors. Findings and limits, study-wide: Previously analyzed data showed that most TCR beta V segments were productive at a frequency of about 90% or about 30%. The sole available immune exposure information was CMV serostatus. Presence/absence analyses took donor sequencing depth as roughly uniform.

Samples came from healthy bone marrow donors. About this clone: Its specificity is unknown.

The CDR3 is 13 amino acids. V lost 8 bases, J lost 4 bases, and 15 bases lay in between. Per germline, CDR1 LGHNA and CDR2 YNFKEQ. Researchers ran the PCR with 60 Vbeta and 13 Jbeta primers. Profiled with immunoSEQ multiplex PCR; TCRdb holds only in-frame clones, not every one. Here the sample spans 90,000 to 130,000 clones, over 60% being singletons. The receptor was isolated from a woman younger than 45 in good health and CMV-seronegative. Sequencing was performed on PBMCs. The chain couples TRBV4-2 to TRBJ2-7, with D possibly matching TRBD1 (6 bases). CDR3 sequence reads: CASSPLGGYEQYF. As DNA, the CDR3 is TGTGCCAGCTCACCTCTAGGGGGTTACGAGCAGTACTTC.